This T cell receptor (beta chain) was captured in a study of blood T cell repertoires in COVID-19. Overall study: The United States, Italy and Spain provided the acute and convalescent COVID-19 samples. PBMCs, B-cell-depleted T cells, or T cells provided the cDNA or gDNA that made up the material.

Original handling: Using reference gene primer amplification, nucleated cell counts were estimated. Some clones are missing from TCRdb's copy, which holds only in-frame ones; the method was immunoSEQ multiplex PCR. V, J and clone size were drawn from that table, and D and trimming were deduced from the DNA. The sample shows roughly 40,000 clones, roughly nine tenths of them seen only once. J lost 2 bases, V lost 4 bases, and 14 bases had no gene match. CDR1 and CDR2 from the germline V gene are MDHEN and SYDVKM. The CDR3 consists of 17 residues. The clonotype originates from a human donor in a cohort sampled during active COVID-19. This chain connects TRBV28 to TRBJ2-7; 7 nucleotides match TRBD1. Sequenced: peripheral blood. The CDR3 DNA sequence: TGTGCCAGCAGTTCTCCGGGACAGAGGTACGGACCCTACGAGCAGTACTTC. It translates to CASSSPGQRYGPYEQYF.